This T cell receptor beta chain was recorded in a study of graft-versus-host responses after intestinal transplantation. Across the study: Each transplant was multivisceral, liver-intestinal, or isolated intestinal. All of the recipients had induction that used anti-thymocyte globulin, then tacrolimus and steroids for approximately 3 years. Study results and caveats: The authors found GvH clones in recipient marrow, some appearing first in ileum or blood. Across patients carrying graft-donor T cell macrochimerism, allografts held high graft-versus-host to host-versus-graft clonal ratios.

Clones were sequenced by immunoSEQ multiplex PCR, and TCRdb holds only the in-frame ones, with some missing. Of more than 100,000 clones in the sample, 93% were seen once. A note on this clone: Its matching antigen is unknown.

With V trimmed by 6 bases and J by 8 bases, 8 bases remained unmatched. This CDR3 comprises 15 residues. CDR1 is SEHNR, CDR2 FQNEAQ, per germline (reference sequence). The sample in question was unstimulated CD8+ T cells sorted from spleen or lymph node cells, obtained before intestinal transplant. The rearrangement joins TRBV7-9 to TRBJ2-1; TRBD2 aligns across 12 bases. The sequence was collected from a human donor who received an intestinal transplant. In DNA form, the CDR3 reads TGTGCCAGCAGGTCCTCTAGCGGGGGGGTTCATGAGCAGTTCTTC. Translation gives CASRSSSGGVHEQFF. Supplemented by reference TRBV7-9 and TRBJ2-1, the full variable domain reads DTGVSQNPRHKITKRGQNVTFRCDPISEHNRLYWYRQTLGQGPEFLTYFQNEAQLEKSRLLSDRFSAERPKGSFSTLEIQRTEQGDSAMYLCASRSSSGGVHEQFFGPGTRLTVL.